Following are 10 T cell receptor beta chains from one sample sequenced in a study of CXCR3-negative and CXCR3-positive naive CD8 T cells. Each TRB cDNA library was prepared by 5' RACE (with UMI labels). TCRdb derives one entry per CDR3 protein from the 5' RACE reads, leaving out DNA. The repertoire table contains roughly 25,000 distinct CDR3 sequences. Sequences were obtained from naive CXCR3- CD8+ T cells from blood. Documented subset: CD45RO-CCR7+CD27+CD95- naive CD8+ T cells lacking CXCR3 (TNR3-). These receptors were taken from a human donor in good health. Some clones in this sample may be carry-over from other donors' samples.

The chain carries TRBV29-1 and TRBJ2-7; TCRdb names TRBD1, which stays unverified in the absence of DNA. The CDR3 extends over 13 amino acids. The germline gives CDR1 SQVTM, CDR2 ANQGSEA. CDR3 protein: CSAREPITYEQYF.

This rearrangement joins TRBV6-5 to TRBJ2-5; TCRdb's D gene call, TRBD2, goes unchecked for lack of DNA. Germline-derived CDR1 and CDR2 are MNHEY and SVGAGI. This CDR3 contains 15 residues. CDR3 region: CATNSDFAFQETQYF.

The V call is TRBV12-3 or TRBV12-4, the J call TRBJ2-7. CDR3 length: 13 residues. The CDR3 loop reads CASSYGRTYEQYF.

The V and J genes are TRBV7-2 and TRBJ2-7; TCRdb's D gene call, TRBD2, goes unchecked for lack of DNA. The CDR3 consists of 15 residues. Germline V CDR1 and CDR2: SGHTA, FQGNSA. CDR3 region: CASSSTSGGANEQYF.

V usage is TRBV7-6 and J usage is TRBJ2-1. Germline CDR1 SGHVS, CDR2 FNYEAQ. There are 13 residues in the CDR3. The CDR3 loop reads CASSLNWNNEQFF.

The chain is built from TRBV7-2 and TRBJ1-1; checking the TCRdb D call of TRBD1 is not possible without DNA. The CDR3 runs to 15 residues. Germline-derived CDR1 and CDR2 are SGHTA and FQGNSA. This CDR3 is CASSLTPGQSTEAFF.

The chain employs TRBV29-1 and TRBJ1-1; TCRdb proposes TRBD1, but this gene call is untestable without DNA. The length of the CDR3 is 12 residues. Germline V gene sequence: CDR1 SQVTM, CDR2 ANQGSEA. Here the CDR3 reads CSVLRGGTEAFF. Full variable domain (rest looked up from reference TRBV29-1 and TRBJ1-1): SAVISQKPSRDICQRGTSLTIQCQVDSQVTMMFWYRQQPGQSLTLIATANQGSEATYESGFVIDKFPISRPNLTFSTLTVSNMSPEDSSIYLCSVLRGGTEAFFGQGTRLTVV.

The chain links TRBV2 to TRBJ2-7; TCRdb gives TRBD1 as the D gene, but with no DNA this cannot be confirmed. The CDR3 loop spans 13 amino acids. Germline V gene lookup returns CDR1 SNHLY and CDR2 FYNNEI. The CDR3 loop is CASRGTGVYEQYF.

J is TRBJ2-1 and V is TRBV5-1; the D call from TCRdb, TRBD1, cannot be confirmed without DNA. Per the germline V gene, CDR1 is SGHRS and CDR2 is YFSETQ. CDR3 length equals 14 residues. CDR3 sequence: CASTGTGLYNEQFF. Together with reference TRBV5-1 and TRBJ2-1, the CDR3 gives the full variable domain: KAGVTQTPRYLIKTRGQQVTLSCSPISGHRSVSWYQQTPGQGLQFLFEYFSETQRNKGNFPGRFSGRQFSNSRSEMNVSTLELGDSALYLCASTGTGLYNEQFFGPGTRLTVL.

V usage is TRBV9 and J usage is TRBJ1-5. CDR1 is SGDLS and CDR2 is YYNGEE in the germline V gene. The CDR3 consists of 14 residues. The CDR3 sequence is CASSVGTVDQPQHF.